The clone carrying this TCR beta chain was picked up one time. Enrolled during active infection, Seattle patients were then followed longitudinally. The data originate from a study of blood T cell repertoires in COVID-19. Turning to the study itself: Material from acute and convalescent COVID-19 was sourced from the United States, Italy and Spain. T cells, B-cell-depleted T cells, or PBMCs supplied cDNA or gDNA.

Per the original methods: Estimates of nucleated cell counts were drawn from the amplification of reference gene primers. TCRdb keeps only in-frame clones here, not all; method: immunoSEQ multiplex PCR. The D gene and trimming were derived from the DNA, and the V and J assignments and clone size from that table. Of roughly 390,000 clones listed, around 87% are singletons. The CDR3 is 15 residues long. CDR1 GTSNPN and CDR2 SVGIG come from the germline V gene (reference sequence). V was trimmed by 0 bases and J by 2 bases, leaving 14 bases between them. This clonotype was sampled from a woman aged 25 to 39 with COVID-19, enrolled during active disease. Material: peripheral blood. V is TRBV30 and J is TRBJ2-7; D gene unclear. The CDR3 here is CAWSVDGAVTYEQYF. CDR3 nucleotides: TGTGCCTGGAGTGTCGATGGCGCGGTAACCTACGAGCAGTACTTC.